This TCR beta chain was obtained from a study of response to subunit inactivated influenza vaccine. Study-wide findings and caveats: T cells newly recruited by each seasonal influenza vaccination are few, the authors suggested.

TCRdb ran MiXCR on the RT-PCR reads and lists one entry per CDR3 protein. The data show under 500,000 distinct CDR3 sequences, about 10% seen once. Losses at the gene ends were 3 bases for V and 7 bases for J; bases not matched to a gene: 6. This CDR3 region has 14 residues. As for this clonotype: Its specificity is unknown.

This receptor was identified in a man aged 50 to 60 who received an inactivated influenza vaccine. This material consisted of PBMCs from blood, taken 40 to 50 days after vaccination. The chain couples TRBV12-3 or TRBV12-4 to TRBJ2-7; 10 bases map to TRBD1. This CDR3 is CASSFRDRGSEQYF. As DNA, the CDR3 is TGTGCCAGCAGTTTCAGGGACAGGGGATCAGAGCAGTACTTC.